Listed below are T cell receptor beta chains from one sample, sequenced in a study of blood T cell repertoires in COVID-19. Only in-frame clones appear in the TCRdb table, and some are missing; sequencing was by immunoSEQ multiplex PCR. Among around 94,000 clones, roughly 86% were seen once, and the ten largest hold around 3%. Sequencing was done on a sample of peripheral blood. These receptor sequences come from a man in his fifties with active or convalescent COVID-19. Each CDR3 is given with its conserved first and last residue. D genes are given only for firm matches. The size entry is marked missing in some rows and otherwise reads once, few, many or a size class.

size | J | D | V | CDR3 | DNA
. | TRBJ2-1 | TRBD2 | TRBV7-8 | CASSFPSGGVYNEQFF | TGTGCCAGCAGCTTTCCTAGCGGGGGGGTCTACAATGAGCAGTTCTTC
. | TRBJ2-5 | . | TRBV23-1 | CASSRRPQETQYF | TGCGCCAGCAGTCGGAGACCCCAAGAGACCCAGTACTTC
. | TRBJ1-2 | . | TRBV6-6 | CASSPQGTNMKGYTF | TGTGCCAGCAGTCCCCAGGGGACGAATATGAAGGGCTACACCTTC
. | TRBJ1-1 | TRBD1 | TRBV5-4 | CASSSTTGSRNTEAFF | TGTGCCAGCAGCTCTACGACAGGGTCAAGGAACACTGAAGCTTTCTTT
. | TRBJ1-5 | . | TRBV6-1 | CASSEFHSNQPQHF | TGTGCCAGCAGTGAATTCCATAGCAATCAGCCCCAGCATTTT
. | TRBJ1-1 | TRBD1 | TRBV6-5 | CASSPDRGVNTEAFF | TGTGCCAGCTCTCCGGACAGGGGGGTGAACACTGAAGCTTTCTTT
few | TRBJ2-7 | TRBD1 | TRBV30 | CAWNRGISYEQYF | TGTGCCTGGAACAGGGGTATCTCCTACGAGCAGTACTTC
. | TRBJ2-3 | . | TRBV12-3/TRBV12-4 | CASSPYGDTQYF | TGTGCCAGCAGCCCTTACGGGGATACGCAGTATTTT
. | TRBJ2-1 | TRBD2 | TRBV30 | CAWSVGSGGGNEQFF | TGTGCCTGGAGTGTTGGCAGCGGGGGGGGCAATGAGCAGTTCTTC
. | TRBJ2-5 | TRBD2 | TRBV5-6 | CASTGTSGGETQYF | TGTGCCAGCACCGGGACTAGCGGGGGTGAGACCCAGTACTTC
few | TRBJ2-1 | . | TRBV3-1/TRBV3-2 | CASSQGRFAYNEQFF | TGTGCCAGCAGCCAAGGGAGATTCGCCTACAATGAGCAGTTCTTC
few | TRBJ1-6 | TRBD1 | TRBV28 | CASTGQGSSPLHF | TGTGCCAGCACCGGACAGGGTTCATCACCCCTCCACTTT
. | TRBJ1-2 | . | TRBV15 | CATSRDQWAGGYTF | TGTGCCACCAGCAGAGATCAATGGGCAGGAGGCTACACCTTC
. | TRBJ2-1 | . | TRBV30 | CASTEYNEQFF | TGTGCCTCTACAGAATACAATGAGCAGTTCTTC
. | TRBJ1-2 | . | TRBV28 | CASSSPSVQNYGYTF | TGTGCCAGCAGTTCTCCCTCCGTACAGAACTATGGCTACACCTTC
. | TRBJ2-1 | . | TRBV7-8 | CASSAIPGWYSEQFF | TGTGCCAGCAGCGCAATTCCGGGATGGTATAGTGAGCAGTTCTTC
. | TRBJ1-4 | . | TRBV7-9 | CASSLGDTEGEKLFF | TGTGCCAGCAGCTTAGGGGACACAGAGGGGGAAAAACTGTTTTTT
. | TRBJ1-5 | . | TRBV2 | CASAEGGGNQPQHF | TGTGCCAGCGCCGAGGGGGGGGGCAATCAGCCCCAGCATTTT
. | TRBJ1-5 | . | TRBV27 | CASSLGPQRRGQPQHF | TGTGCCAGCAGTTTAGGTCCCCAGCGTCGGGGGCAGCCCCAGCATTTT
. | TRBJ1-1 | . | TRBV7-9 | CASSFNDMNTEAFF | TGTGCCAGCAGCTTTAATGACATGAACACTGAAGCTTTCTTT
. | TRBJ2-1 | TRBD2 | TRBV7-2 | CASSTSGGYNEQFF | TGTGCCAGCAGTACCTCGGGGGGTTACAATGAGCAGTTCTTC
. | TRBJ1-6 | . | TRBV6-1 | CASSEKGGIYSPLHF | TGTGCCAGCAGTGAAAAGGGGGGGATCTATTCACCCCTCCACTTT
. | TRBJ1-4 | . | TRBV7-2 | CASSLSKTNEKLFF | TGTGCCAGCAGCTTGAGTAAGACTAATGAAAAACTGTTTTTT
. | TRBJ2-7 | TRBD1 | TRBV3-1/TRBV3-2 | CASSQTITGAYEQYF | TGTGCCAGCAGCCAAACAATCACAGGGGCCTACGAGCAGTACTTC
once | TRBJ1-3 | TRBD1 | TRBV6-6 | CASSYGGGTGNTIYF | TGTGCCAGCAGTTACGGAGGGGGCACTGGAAACACCATATATTTT
. | TRBJ1-5 | . | TRBV19 | CASIEGSISNQPQHF | TGTGCCAGTATCGAGGGTTCCATTAGCAATCAGCCCCAGCATTTT
. | TRBJ2-2 | . | TRBV5-1 | CASSLDRANTGELFF | TGCGCCAGCAGCTTGGACAGGGCGAACACCGGGGAGCTGTTTTTT
once | TRBJ2-1 | TRBD1 | TRBV30 | CAWGGQYNEQFF | TGTGCCTGGGGGGGACAGTACAATGAGCAGTTCTTC
. | TRBJ1-6 | . | TRBV5-1 | CASSFGQTEEYNSPLHF | TGCGCCAGCAGCTTCGGACAGACCGAGGAGTATAATTCACCCCTCCACTTT
. | TRBJ1-1 | . | TRBV27 | CASSSARAGEAFF | TGTGCCAGCAGTTCGGCCAGGGCTGGTGAAGCTTTCTTT
. | TRBJ2-5 | TRBD1 | TRBV5-1 | CASSPGQGAWETQYF | TGCGCCAGCAGCCCGGGACAGGGGGCATGGGAGACCCAGTACTTC
. | TRBJ2-7 | TRBD1 | TRBV18 | CASSRGTGGLRGDIDEQYF | TGTGCCAGCTCACGCGGGACAGGTGGGCTGAGGGGGGACATCGACGAGCAGTACTTC
. | TRBJ2-5 | TRBD2 | TRBV7-6 | CASSLVLAGEIGETQYF | TGTGCCAGCAGCTTAGTACTAGCGGGGGAGATCGGAGAGACCCAGTACTTC
. | TRBJ2-7 | . | TRBV9 | CASSVHTGTPSEQYF | TGTGCCAGCAGCGTACACACCGGGACACCCTCCGAGCAGTACTTC
few | TRBJ2-5 | TRBD2 | TRBV19 | CASSMSPSGGYQETQYF | TGTGCCAGTAGTATGAGCCCTAGCGGGGGGTACCAAGAGACCCAGTACTTC
. | TRBJ2-3 | TRBD1 | TRBV24-1 | CATGTESTDTQYF | TGTGCCACCGGGACAGAGAGCACAGATACGCAGTATTTT
. | TRBJ2-1 | . | TRBV7-2 | CASSLVAEQFF | TGTGCCAGCAGCTTAGTGGCTGAGCAGTTCTTC
. | TRBJ2-7 | TRBD1 | TRBV5-1 | CASSPGQIAYEQYF | TGCGCCAGCAGCCCGGGACAGATTGCCTACGAGCAGTACTTC
once | TRBJ1-1 | . | TRBV24-1 | CATSDLEGKAFF | TGTGCCACCAGTGATTTGGAGGGAAAAGCTTTCTTT